The 11 T cell receptor beta chains in this list originate from one sample, sequenced in a study of blood T cell repertoires in COVID-19. TCRdb keeps only in-frame clones here, not all; method: immunoSEQ multiplex PCR. The table lists under 300,000 clones, over 75% of them singletons. Sequenced material: PBMCs or T cells enriched from blood (not recorded which). The receptor set was obtained from a woman between 45 and 60 years old who had recovered from COVID-19.

This clone turned up a few times. V and J are TRBV7-8 and TRBJ2-3; 10 bases fit TRBD1. CDR1 and CDR2 from the germline V gene are SGHVS and FQNEAQ. The length of the CDR3 is 14 residues. V was clipped by 10 bases and J by 4 bases; unmatched bases: 8. This CDR3 reads CAINPTGGADTQYF. CDR3 bases: TGTGCCATCAACCCGACAGGGGGCGCAGATACGCAGTATTTT. The whole variable domain, filled in from reference TRBV7-8 and TRBJ2-3, reads GAGVSQSPRYKVAKRGQDVALRCDPISGHVSLFWYQQALGQGPEFLTYFQNEAQLDKSGLPSDRFFAERPEGSVSTLKIQRTQQEDSAVYLCAINPTGGADTQYFGPGTRLTVL.

This chain links TRBV3-1 (or the pseudogene TRBV3-2) with TRBJ1-2; D unresolved. Deletions cut 0 bases from V and 7 bases from J, with 18 bases between. In germline, CDR1 is LGHDT, CDR2 YNNKEL (reference sequence). This CDR3 contains 16 residues. The DNA of the CDR3 is TGTGCCAGCAGCCAAGACAGCGGGCCCCCTGGTGCTGGCTACACCTTC. Translating it yields CASSQDSGPPGAGYTF.

The V and J genes are TRBV4-1 and TRBJ2-1; weak D call: TRBD2 (6 bases). The CDR3 length is 15 residues. The V gene lost 8 bases and the J gene lost 2 bases, with 16 bases spanning the gap. Per germline, CDR1 MGHRA and CDR2 YSYEKL. DNA of the CDR3: TGCGCCAGCCGCTCGGAGGGAGACGCCTACAATGAGCAGTTCTTC. Its translation: CASRSEGDAYNEQFF.

J is TRBJ2-2 and V is TRBV19; tentative D call: TRBD2 (6 bases). V dropped 5 bases and J dropped 4 bases, with 14 bases sitting between them. Germline CDR1 LNHDA, CDR2 SQIVND (reference sequence). The CDR3 spans 15 residues. CDR3 residues: CASSRRDLITGELFF. The DNA for the CDR3 is TGTGCCAGTAGTCGGAGGGATCTTATCACCGGGGAGCTGTTTTTT.

About this clone itself: Relative to the germline gene, one junction end is altered; a read error may explain this. J is TRBJ2-5 and V is TRBV7-7, with 9 bases lining up with TRBD1. CDR1 SSHAT and CDR2 FNYEAQ come from the germline V gene (reference sequence). The CDR3 runs to 15 residues. The CDR3 loop is CASSSQGQGIETQYF. The CDR3 nucleotides are TGTGCTAGCAGCTCCCAGGGACAGGGAATAGAGACCCAGTACTTC.

The rearrangement uses TRBV6-5 and TRBJ2-1; TRBD2 matches 7 bases. This CDR3 has 12 residues. Per the germline V gene, CDR1 is MNHEY and CDR2 is SVGAGI. J gave up 7 bases and V 9 bases, and 6 bases lay outside the gene matches. This chain's CDR3 is CASSPRENEQFF. For the CDR3, the DNA is TGTGCCAGTTCCCCGCGGGAGAATGAGCAGTTCTTC.

The V call is TRBV7-2, the J call TRBJ2-2; 9 positions agree with TRBD2. Germline CDR1 and CDR2: SGHTA and FQGNSA. V was pared by 4 bases and J by 5 bases, with 8 bases of the junction left unmatched. This CDR3 is 16 amino acids long. CDR3 DNA sequence: TGTGCCAGCAGCTCCGGGGGGAGCGGGAGGACCGGGGAGCTGTTTTTT. Protein: CASSSGGSGRTGELFF. Full variable domain (remainder filled in from reference TRBV7-2 and TRBJ2-2): GAGVSQSPSNKVTEKGKDVELRCDPISGHTALYWYRQSLGQGLEFLIYFQGNSAPDKSGLPSDRFSAERTGGSVSTLTIQRTQQEDSAVYLCASSSGGSGRTGELFFGEGSRLTVL.

This clone has a handful of counts. The chain couples TRBV3-1 (or the pseudogene TRBV3-2) to TRBJ2-7; D may be TRBD1 (6 bases). The germline gives CDR1 LGHDT, CDR2 YNNKEL (reference sequence). The ends were cut back, 5 bases at V and 0 bases at J, with 14 bases in the middle. This CDR3 region has 15 residues. CDR3 amino acids: CASSTWGRNSYEQYF. CDR3 bases: TGTGCCAGCAGCACGTGGGGGCGGAACTCCTACGAGCAGTACTTC.

The gene calls are TRBV19 and TRBJ1-2, with 8 bases matching TRBD1. The ends lost 7 bases at V and 4 bases at J; junction bases unmatched: 11. The length of the CDR3 is 15 residues. Germline V CDR1 and CDR2: LNHDA, SQIVND (reference sequence). The CDR3 sequence: CASKGRGLSSYGYTF. The CDR3 nucleotides are TGTGCCAGTAAAGGCAGGGGGCTCTCCAGCTATGGCTACACCTTC.

This chain joins TRBV5-5 and TRBJ2-2; tentative D call: TRBD1 (6 bases). Trimming took 0 bases from V and 1 from J, leaving 7 bases between them. The germline V gene has CDR1 SGHKS and CDR2 YYEKEE (reference sequence). The CDR3 loop spans 15 amino acids. DNA of the CDR3: TGTGCCAGCAGCTTGGGACAGGTGAACACCGGGGAGCTGTTTTTT. Amino acid sequence: CASSLGQVNTGELFF.

V is TRBV28 and J is TRBJ1-1; D not resolved. The CDR3 runs 11 residues. V lost 4 bases, J lost 6 bases, and 6 bases lay in between. Germline V gene sequence: CDR1 MDHEN, CDR2 SYDVKM. The CDR3, as DNA: TGTGCCAGCAGTTCCCATCCTGAAGCTTTCTTT. It codes for CASSSHPEAFF.